What follows is one T cell receptor beta chain and its context. Researchers ran the PCR with 60 Vbeta and 13 Jbeta primers. Clones were read by immunoSEQ multiplex PCR, and TCRdb kept only the in-frame ones, dropping some. The profile shows 110,000 to 150,000 clones, around four fifths of them singletons. The CDR3 is 13 residues long. Germline V lookup: CDR1 SQVTM, CDR2 ANQGSEA. Unmatched junction bases numbered 10, after V lost 7 bases and J lost 5 bases. These data come from a study of cytomegalovirus exposure and HLA in healthy donors. The chain uses TRBV29-1 and TRBJ1-1; 7 nucleotides align to TRBD1. The sample was PBMCs. This receptor was taken from a male donor in good health and CMV-seronegative. CDR3 nucleotides: TGCAGCGGTAATGGCAGGGGGGAAACTGAAGCTTTCTTT. It codes for CSGNGRGETEAFF.